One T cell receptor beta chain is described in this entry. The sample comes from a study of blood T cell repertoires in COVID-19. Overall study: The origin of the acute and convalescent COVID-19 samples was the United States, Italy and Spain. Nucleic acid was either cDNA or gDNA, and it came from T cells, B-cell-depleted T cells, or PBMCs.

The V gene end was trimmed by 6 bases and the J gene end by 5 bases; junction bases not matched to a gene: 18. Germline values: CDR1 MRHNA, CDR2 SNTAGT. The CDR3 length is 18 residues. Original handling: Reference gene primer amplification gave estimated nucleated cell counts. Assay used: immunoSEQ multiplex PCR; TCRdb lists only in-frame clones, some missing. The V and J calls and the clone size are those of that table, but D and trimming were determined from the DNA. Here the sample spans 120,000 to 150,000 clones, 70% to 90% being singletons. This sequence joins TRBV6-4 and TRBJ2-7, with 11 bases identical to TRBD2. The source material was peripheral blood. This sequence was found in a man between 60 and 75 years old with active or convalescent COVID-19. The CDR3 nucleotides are TGTGCCAGCAGCCCCCCGGGACTAGCGGCCCTATTTTCCCACGAGCAGTACTTC. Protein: CASSPPGLAALFSHEQYF.